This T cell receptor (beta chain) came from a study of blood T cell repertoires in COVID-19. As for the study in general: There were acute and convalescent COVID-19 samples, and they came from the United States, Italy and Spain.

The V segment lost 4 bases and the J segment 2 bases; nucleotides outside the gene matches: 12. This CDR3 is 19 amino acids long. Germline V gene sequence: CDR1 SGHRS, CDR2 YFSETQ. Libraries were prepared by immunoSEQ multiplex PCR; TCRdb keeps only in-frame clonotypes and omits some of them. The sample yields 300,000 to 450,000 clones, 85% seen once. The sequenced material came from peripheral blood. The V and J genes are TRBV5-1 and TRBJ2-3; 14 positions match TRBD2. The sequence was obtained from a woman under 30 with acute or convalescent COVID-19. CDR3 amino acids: CASSPGLAGGATYTDTQYF. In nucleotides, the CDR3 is TGCGCCAGCAGCCCAGGACTAGCGGGGGGCGCTACCTACACAGATACGCAGTATTTT. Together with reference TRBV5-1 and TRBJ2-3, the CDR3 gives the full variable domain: KAGVTQTPRYLIKTRGQQVTLSCSPISGHRSVSWYQQTPGQGLQFLFEYFSETQRNKGNFPGRFSGRQFSNSRSEMNVSTLELGDSALYLCASSPGLAGGATYTDTQYFGPGTRLTVL.